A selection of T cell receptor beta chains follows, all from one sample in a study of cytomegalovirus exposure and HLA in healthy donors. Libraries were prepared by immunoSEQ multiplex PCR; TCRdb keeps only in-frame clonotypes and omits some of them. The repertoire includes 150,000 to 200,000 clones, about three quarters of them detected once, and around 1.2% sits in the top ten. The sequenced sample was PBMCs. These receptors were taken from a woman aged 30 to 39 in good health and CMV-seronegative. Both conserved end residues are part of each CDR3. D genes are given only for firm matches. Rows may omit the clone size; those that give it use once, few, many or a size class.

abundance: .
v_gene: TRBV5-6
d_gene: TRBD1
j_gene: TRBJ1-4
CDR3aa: CASSLKTGDREKLFF
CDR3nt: TGTGCCAGCAGCTTGAAGACAGGGGACCGCGAAAAACTGTTTTTT

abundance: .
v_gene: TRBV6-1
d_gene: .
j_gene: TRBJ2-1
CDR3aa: CASSDEARGNNEQFF
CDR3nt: TGTGCCAGCAGTGACGAAGCCAGGGGAAACAATGAGCAGTTCTTC

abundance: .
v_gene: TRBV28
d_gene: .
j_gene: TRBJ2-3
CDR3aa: CASRPHGVMGTDTQYF
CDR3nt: TGTGCCAGCAGACCTCACGGGGTTATGGGCACAGATACGCAGTATTTT

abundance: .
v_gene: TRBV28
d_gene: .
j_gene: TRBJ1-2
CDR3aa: CASSYRANYGYTF
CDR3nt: TGTGCCAGCAGTTACAGGGCTAACTATGGCTACACCTTC

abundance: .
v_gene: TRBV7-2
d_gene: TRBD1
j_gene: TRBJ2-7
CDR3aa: CASSFGPGQGADEQYF
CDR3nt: TGTGCCAGCAGCTTCGGTCCCGGACAGGGGGCTGACGAGCAGTACTTC

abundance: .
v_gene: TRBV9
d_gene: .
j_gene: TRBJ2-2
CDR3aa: CASSDRSGTGELFF
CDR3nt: TGTGCCAGCAGCGACAGGTCAGGGACCGGGGAGCTGTTTTTT

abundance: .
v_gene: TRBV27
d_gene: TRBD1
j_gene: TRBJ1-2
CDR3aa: CASSLNRGERGYTF
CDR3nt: TGTGCCAGCAGTCTAAACAGGGGTGAGAGGGGCTACACCTTC

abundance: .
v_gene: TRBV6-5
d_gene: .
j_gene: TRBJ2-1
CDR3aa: CASSRTTYTEQFF
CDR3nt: TGTGCCAGCAGTCGGACAACCTACACTGAGCAGTTCTTC

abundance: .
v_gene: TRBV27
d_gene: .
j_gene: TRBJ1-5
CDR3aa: CASGASYSNQPQHF
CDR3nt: TGTGCCAGCGGCGCTAGCTATAGCAATCAGCCCCAGCATTTT

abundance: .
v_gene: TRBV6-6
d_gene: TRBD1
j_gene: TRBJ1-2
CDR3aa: CASSPTGDYGYTF
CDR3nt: TGTGCCAGCAGCCCTACAGGGGACTATGGCTACACCTTC

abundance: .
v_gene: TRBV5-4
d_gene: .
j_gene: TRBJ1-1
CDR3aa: CASSFYQTYTEAFF
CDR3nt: TGTGCCAGCAGCTTCTACCAGACTTACACTGAAGCTTTCTTT

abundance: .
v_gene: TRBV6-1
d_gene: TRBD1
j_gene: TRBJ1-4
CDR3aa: CASSRDRVYEKLFF
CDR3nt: TGTGCCAGCAGTCGGGACAGGGTCTATGAAAAACTGTTTTTT

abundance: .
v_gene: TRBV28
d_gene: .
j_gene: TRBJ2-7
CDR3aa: CASNRGLTAYEQYF
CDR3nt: TGTGCCAGCAACCGAGGTTTGACGGCCTACGAGCAGTACTTC

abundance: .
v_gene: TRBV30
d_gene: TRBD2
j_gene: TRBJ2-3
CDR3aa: CAWRGSGRVHTQYF
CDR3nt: TGTGCCTGGCGGGGGAGCGGGAGGGTTCATACGCAGTATTTT

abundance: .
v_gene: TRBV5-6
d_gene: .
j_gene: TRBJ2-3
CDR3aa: CASSPDFSRWRGGRHTQYF
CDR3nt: TGTGCCAGCAGCCCTGATTTTTCGAGGTGGAGGGGCGGACGGCATACGCAGTATTTT

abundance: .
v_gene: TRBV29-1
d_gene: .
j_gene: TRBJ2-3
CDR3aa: CSVGTSTDTQYF
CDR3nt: TGCAGCGTTGGTACTAGCACAGATACGCAGTATTTT

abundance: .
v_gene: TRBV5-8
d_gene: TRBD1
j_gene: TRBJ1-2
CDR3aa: CASSWAGTGRSNYGYTF
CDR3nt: TGTGCCAGCAGCTGGGCCGGGACAGGGAGGTCTAACTATGGCTACACCTTC

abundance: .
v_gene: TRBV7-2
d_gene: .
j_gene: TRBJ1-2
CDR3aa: CASSQTGNYGYTF
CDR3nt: TGTGCCAGCAGCCAAACAGGGAACTATGGCTACACCTTC

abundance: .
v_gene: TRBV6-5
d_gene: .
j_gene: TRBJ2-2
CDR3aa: CASSSGGTGELFF
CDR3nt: TGTGCCAGCAGTTCTGGAGGGACCGGGGAGCTGTTTTTT

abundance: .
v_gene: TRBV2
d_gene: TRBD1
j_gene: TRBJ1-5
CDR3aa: CASSADRVAGQPQHF
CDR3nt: TGTGCCAGCAGTGCCGACAGGGTCGCAGGCCAGCCCCAGCATTTT

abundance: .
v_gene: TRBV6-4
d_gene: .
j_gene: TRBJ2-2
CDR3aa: CASSDGRAMNTGELFF
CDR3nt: TGTGCCAGCAGTGACGGCAGGGCCATGAACACCGGGGAGCTGTTTTTT

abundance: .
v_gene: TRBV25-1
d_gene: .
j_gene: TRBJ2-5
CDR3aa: CASSEWENLQETQYF
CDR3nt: TGTGCCAGCAGTGAATGGGAGAACCTCCAAGAGACCCAGTACTTC

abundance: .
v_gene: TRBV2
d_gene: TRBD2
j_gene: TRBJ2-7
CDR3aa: CASSEAGLAEPYEQYF
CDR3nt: TGTGCCAGCAGTGAAGCGGGTCTAGCGGAGCCCTACGAGCAGTACTTC

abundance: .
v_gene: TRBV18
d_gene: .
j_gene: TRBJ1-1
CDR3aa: CASSPREIGGRFGTEAFF
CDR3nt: TGTGCCAGCTCACCACGGGAGATCGGGGGGCGATTTGGGACTGAAGCTTTCTTT

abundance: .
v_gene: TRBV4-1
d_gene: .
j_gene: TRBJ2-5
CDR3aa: CASSIPRRGETQYF
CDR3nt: TGCGCCAGCAGCATCCCCCGTCGGGGGGAGACCCAGTACTTC

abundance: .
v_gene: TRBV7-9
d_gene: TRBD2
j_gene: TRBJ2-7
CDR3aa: CASSRLAGGSSYEQYF
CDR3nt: TGTGCCAGCAGCCGATTAGCGGGGGGAAGCTCCTACGAGCAGTACTTC

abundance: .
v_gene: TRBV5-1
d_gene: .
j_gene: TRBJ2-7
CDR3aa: CASSFGRQALAYEQYF
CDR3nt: TGCGCCAGCAGCTTCGGCCGGCAGGCCTTAGCCTACGAGCAGTACTTC

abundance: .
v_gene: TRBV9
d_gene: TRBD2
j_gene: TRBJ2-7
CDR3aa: CASSTGTSGRFSHEQYF
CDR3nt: TGTGCCAGCAGCACCGGGACTAGCGGGAGGTTCTCCCACGAGCAGTACTTC

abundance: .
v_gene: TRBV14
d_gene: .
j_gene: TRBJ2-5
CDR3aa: CASSQDLLGAPETQYF
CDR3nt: TGTGCCAGCAGCCAAGATCTGTTGGGGGCTCCAGAGACCCAGTACTTC

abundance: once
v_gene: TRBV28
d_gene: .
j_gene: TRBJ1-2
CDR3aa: CASSGTRSPYGYTF
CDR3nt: TGTGCCAGCAGCGGTACCCGGAGCCCCTATGGCTACACCTTC

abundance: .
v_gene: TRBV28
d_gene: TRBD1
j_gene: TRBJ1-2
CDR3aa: CASRDRVAYGYTF
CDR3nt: TGTGCCAGCAGGGACAGGGTTGCCTATGGCTACACCTTC

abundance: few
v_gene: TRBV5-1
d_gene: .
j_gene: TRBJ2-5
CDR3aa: CASSPPQGGGGETQYF
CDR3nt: TGCGCCAGCAGCCCCCCCCAGGGGGGAGGTGGGGAGACCCAGTACTTC

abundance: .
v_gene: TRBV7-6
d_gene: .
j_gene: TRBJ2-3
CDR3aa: CASSPLGAGTDTQYF
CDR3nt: TGTGCCAGCAGCCCCCTGGGGGCAGGCACAGATACGCAGTATTTT

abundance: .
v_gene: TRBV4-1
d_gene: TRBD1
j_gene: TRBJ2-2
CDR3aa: CASSQDPGQGWTGELFF
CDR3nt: TGCGCCAGCAGCCAAGATCCAGGACAGGGTTGGACCGGGGAGCTGTTTTTT

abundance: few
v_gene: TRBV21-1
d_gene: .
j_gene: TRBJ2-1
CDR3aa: CASSVKAGLRSSYNEQFF
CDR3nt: TGTGCCAGCAGCGTAAAGGCGGGACTACGCAGCTCCTACAATGAGCAGTTCTTC

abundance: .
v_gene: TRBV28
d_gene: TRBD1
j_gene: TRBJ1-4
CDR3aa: CASSPLRGHEKLFF
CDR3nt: TGTGCCAGCAGCCCCCTCAGGGGGCATGAAAAACTGTTTTTT

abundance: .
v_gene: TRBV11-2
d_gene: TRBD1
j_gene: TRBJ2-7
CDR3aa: CASSLTDRDPYEQYF
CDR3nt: TGTGCCAGCAGCTTAACAGACAGGGATCCCTACGAGCAGTACTTC

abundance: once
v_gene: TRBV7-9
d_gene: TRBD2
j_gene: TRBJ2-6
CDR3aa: CASTGGGHSGANVLTF
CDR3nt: TGTGCCAGCACGGGGGGTGGGCACTCTGGGGCCAACGTCCTGACTTTC

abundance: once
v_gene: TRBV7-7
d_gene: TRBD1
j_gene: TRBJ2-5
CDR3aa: CASSRQETGITQETQYF
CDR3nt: TGTGCCAGCAGCCGCCAAGAGACAGGGATCACCCAAGAGACCCAGTACTTC

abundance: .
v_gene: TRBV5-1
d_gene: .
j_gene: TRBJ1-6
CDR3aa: CASSSTEIYNSPLHF
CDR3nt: TGCGCCAGCAGCTCAACAGAGATCTATAATTCACCCCTCCACTTT

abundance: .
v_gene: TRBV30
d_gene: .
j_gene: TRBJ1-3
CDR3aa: CAWSRPSGSSGNTIYF
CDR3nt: TGTGCCTGGAGTCGTCCCAGCGGGAGCTCTGGAAACACCATATATTTT

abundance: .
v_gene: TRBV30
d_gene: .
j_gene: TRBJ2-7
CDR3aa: CARSEGGRGEQYF
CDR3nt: TGTGCCCGCTCCGAAGGGGGGAGGGGCGAGCAGTACTTC

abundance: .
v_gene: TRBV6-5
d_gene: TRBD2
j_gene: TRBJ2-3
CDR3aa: CASSYYPSGRGDTQYF
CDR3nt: TGTGCCAGCAGTTACTACCCTAGCGGGAGAGGAGATACGCAGTATTTT

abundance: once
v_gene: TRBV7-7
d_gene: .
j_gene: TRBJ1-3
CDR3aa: CASSSHPGSGNTIYF
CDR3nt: TGTGCCAGCAGCTCGCATCCAGGGTCTGGAAACACCATATATTTT

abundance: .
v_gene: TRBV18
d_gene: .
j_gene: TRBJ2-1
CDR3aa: CASSPPVSGAGSEQFF
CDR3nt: TGTGCCAGCTCACCACCGGTTAGCGGAGCAGGGAGTGAGCAGTTCTTC

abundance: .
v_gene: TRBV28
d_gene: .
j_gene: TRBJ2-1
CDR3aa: CASSFPDRFSGNEQFF
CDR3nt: TGTGCCAGCAGTTTTCCAGACAGGTTTTCCGGCAATGAGCAGTTCTTC

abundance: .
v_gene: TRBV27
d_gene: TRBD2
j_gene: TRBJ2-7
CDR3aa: CASSLLAGGKYEQYF
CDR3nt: TGTGCCAGCAGTTTGCTAGCGGGGGGGAAATACGAGCAGTACTTC

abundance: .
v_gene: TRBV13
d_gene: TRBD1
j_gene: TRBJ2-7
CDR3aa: CASSTRQGIGEQYF
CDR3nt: TGTGCCAGCAGCACGAGACAGGGAATCGGAGAGCAGTACTTC